The 3 T cell receptor beta chains below come from one sample, sequenced in a study of blood T cell repertoires in COVID-19. Using immunoSEQ multiplex PCR, the repertoire was profiled, and TCRdb retains in-frame clones only, with some absent. Of about 290,000 clones in the sample, around nine tenths are singletons; the top ten hold 11%. Material for sequencing was peripheral blood. These receptors were taken from a woman in her 30s with COVID-19, enrolled during active disease.

The CDR3 bases are TGTGCCACCACAAATACTGGAAACACCATATATTTT. This codes for CATTNTGNTIYF. This rearrangement joins TRBV25-1 to TRBJ1-3; D is unresolved. V lost 10 bases and J 2 bases, leaving 9 bases between the germline ends. The CDR3 is 12 amino acids. Per germline, CDR1 MGHDK and CDR2 SYGVNS.

This rearrangement joins TRBV7-9 to TRBJ2-7; D is unclear. This CDR3 spans 12 amino acids. Looked up from germline, CDR1 is SEHNR and CDR2 is FQNEAQ (reference sequence). V was pared by 3 bases and J by 7 bases, with 10 bases between. The DNA for the CDR3 is TGTGCCAGCAGCTTTCAACAGCTGGAGCAGTACTTC. It is translated as CASSFQQLEQYF. The full variable domain, rest sourced from reference TRBV7-9 and TRBJ2-7, is DTGVSQNPRHKITKRGQNVTFRCDPISEHNRLYWYRQTLGQGPEFLTYFQNEAQLEKSRLLSDRFSAERPKGSFSTLEIQRTEQGDSAMYLCASSFQQLEQYFGPGTRLTVT.

The V and J genes are TRBV2 and TRBJ2-5, with D possibly matching TRBD2 (5 bases). This CDR3 has 13 amino acids. V shed 4 bases and J shed 5 bases, with 11 bases lying between them. CDR1 is SNHLY and CDR2 is FYNNEI in the germline V gene. The CDR3 loop reads CASSGRQWETQYF. DNA of the CDR3: TGTGCCAGCAGTGGGAGGCAATGGGAGACCCAGTACTTC.